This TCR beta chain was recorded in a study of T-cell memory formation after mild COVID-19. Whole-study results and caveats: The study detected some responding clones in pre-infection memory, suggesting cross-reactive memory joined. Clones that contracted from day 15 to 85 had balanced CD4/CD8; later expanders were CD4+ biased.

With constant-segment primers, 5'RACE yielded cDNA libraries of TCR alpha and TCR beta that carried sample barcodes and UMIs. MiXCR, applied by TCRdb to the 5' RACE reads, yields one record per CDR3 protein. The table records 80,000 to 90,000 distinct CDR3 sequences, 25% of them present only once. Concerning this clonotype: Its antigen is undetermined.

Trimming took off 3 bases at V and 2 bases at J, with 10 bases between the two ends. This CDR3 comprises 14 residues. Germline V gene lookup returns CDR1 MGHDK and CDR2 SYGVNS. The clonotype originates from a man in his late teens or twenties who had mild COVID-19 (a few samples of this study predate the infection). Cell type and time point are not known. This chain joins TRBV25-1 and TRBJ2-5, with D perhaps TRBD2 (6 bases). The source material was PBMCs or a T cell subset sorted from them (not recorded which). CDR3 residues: CASSDRGVQETQYF. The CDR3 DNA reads TGTGCCAGCAGTGACCGCGGGGTACAAGAGACCCAGTACTTC. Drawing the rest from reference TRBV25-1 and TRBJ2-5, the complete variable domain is EADIYQTPRYLVIGTGKKITLECSQTMGHDKMYWYQQDPGMELHLIHYSYGVNSTEKGDLSSESTVSRIRTEHFPLTLESARPSHTSQYLCASSDRGVQETQYFGPGTRLLVL.